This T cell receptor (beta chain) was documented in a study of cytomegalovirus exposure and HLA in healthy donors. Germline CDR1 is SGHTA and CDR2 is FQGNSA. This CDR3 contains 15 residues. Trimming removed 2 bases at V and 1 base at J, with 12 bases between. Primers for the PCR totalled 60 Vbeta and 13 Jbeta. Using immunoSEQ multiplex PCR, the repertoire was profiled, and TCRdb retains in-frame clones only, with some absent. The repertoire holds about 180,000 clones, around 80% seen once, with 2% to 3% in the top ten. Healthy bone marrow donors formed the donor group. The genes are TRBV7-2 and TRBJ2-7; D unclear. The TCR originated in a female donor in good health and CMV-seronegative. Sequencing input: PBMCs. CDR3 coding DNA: TGTGCCAGCAGCTTACGGGTCTCTGAGTCCTACGAGCAGTACTTC. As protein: CASSLRVSESYEQYF.